Presented here are 29 T cell receptor beta chains from one specimen sequenced in a study of patients and donors after allogeneic stem cell transplantation. MiXCR, run by TCRdb on the RT-PCR reads, gives a single entry per CDR3 protein. Of roughly 940,000 distinct CDR3 sequences in the sample, around 17% were seen once. Input material: blood, either unsorted or a sorted T cell fraction (not recorded which). The receptors stem from a human donor who was either an allogeneic HSCT recipient or a stem cell or donor lymphocyte infusion donor (not recorded which). It is not recorded whose cells these are; they may come from a transplant donor.

This clonotype was counted a few times. The genes are TRBV20-1 and TRBJ1-5; TRBD1 is a possible D gene (6 bases). Germline loops: CDR1 DFQATT, CDR2 SNEGSKA (reference sequence). The CDR3 length is 15 residues. Deletions cut 3 bases from V and 4 bases from J, with 16 bases between. Here the CDR3 DNA reads TGCAGTGCTAGGGGTTCAGGGGTATTAAATCAGCCCCAGCATTTT. It translates to CSARGSGVLNQPQHF.

This chain links TRBV6-1 with TRBJ1-6, with D possibly matching TRBD1 (6 bases). Germline V gene data show CDR1 as MNHNS and CDR2 as SASEGT. Trimming stripped 6 bases from V and 3 bases from J, with 12 bases between. The CDR3 contains 15 residues. CDR3 bases: TGTGCCAGCAGAAGACAGGCAAGCTATAATTCACCCCTCCACTTT. Translating gives CASRRQASYNSPLHF.

The sample holds a few counts of this clonotype. CDR3 protein: CASSPVWTGANVLTF. In DNA, the CDR3 is TGTGCCAGCAGTCCCGTATGGACTGGGGCCAACGTCCTGACTTTC. The gene calls are TRBV12-3 or TRBV12-4 and TRBJ2-6; no reliable D call. V was cut by 5 bases and J by 2 bases, with 10 bases left in between. This CDR3 is 15 amino acids long.

This sequence joins TRBV20-1 and TRBJ1-1; tentatively, D is TRBD1 (6 bases). Germline CDR1 and CDR2: DFQATT and SNEGSKA (reference sequence). V was shortened by 0 bases and J by 6 bases, with 14 bases between the two germline ends. The CDR3 runs 14 residues. Here the CDR3 DNA reads TGCAGTGCTAGAGATCGGGGGCTTATCTCTGAAGCTTTCTTT. This translates into CSARDRGLISEAFF.

In this sample, this clonotype turned up a few times. The chain links TRBV4-3 to TRBJ2-1, with 10 bases that match TRBD2. V shed 0 bases, J shed 6 bases, and the junction held 11 bases outside the gene matches. Per the germline V gene, CDR1 is LGHNA and CDR2 is YSLEER. The CDR3 has 18 residues. The CDR3 nucleotides read TGCGCCAGCAGCCAAGATAATATTAGGGCTAGCGGGGGCAATGAGCAGTTCTTC. This translates into CASSQDNIRASGGNEQFF.

The chain carries TRBV5-1 and TRBJ1-5, with D hard to call. The CDR3 sequence is 15 residues long. Trimming removed 0 bases from V and 4 bases from J, with 11 bases in between. The germline CDR1 and CDR2 sequences are SGHRS and YFSETQ. The CDR3, as DNA: TGCGCCAGCAGCTTGGCGGACCCGGGGAATCAGCCCCAGCATTTT. Translating gives CASSLADPGNQPQHF.

This clonotype occurred a few times. This rearrangement joins TRBV4-2 to TRBJ1-1; 9 nucleotides agree with TRBD1. V gave up 6 bases and J gave up 6 bases; unmatched junction bases: 8. The CDR3 is 14 residues long. Germline V CDR1 and CDR2: LGHNA, YNFKEQ. The DNA of the CDR3 is TGTGCCAGCAGAGACACACAGGGGGCTGCTGAAGCTTTCTTT. Translated, it gives CASRDTQGAAEAFF.

Only a few counts were recorded for this clonotype. The genes are TRBV6-5 and TRBJ1-1, with 8 bases lining up with TRBD1. Germline V gene data show CDR1 as MNHEY and CDR2 as SVGAGI. V dropped 0 bases and J dropped 10; count of bases not matched to a gene: 10. The CDR3 runs 15 residues. In DNA form, the CDR3 reads TGTGCCAGCAGTTACTCTACAGGGGGTACCCTTCCAGCTTTCTTT. Residues: CASSYSTGGTLPAFF.

This clonotype was counted between two and nine times. This chain links TRBV5-1 with TRBJ1-1; weak D call: TRBD1 (5 bases). CDR3 length equals 16 residues. Per germline, CDR1 SGHRS and CDR2 YFSETQ. Trimming stripped 0 bases from V and 2 bases from J, with 14 bases between. The CDR3 is CASSLGGGTANTEAFF. Here the CDR3 DNA reads TGCGCCAGCAGCTTGGGAGGCGGGACGGCTAACACTGAAGCTTTCTTT. The full variable domain, completed using reference TRBV5-1 and TRBJ1-1, is KAGVTQTPRYLIKTRGQQVTLSCSPISGHRSVSWYQQTPGQGLQFLFEYFSETQRNKGNFPGRFSGRQFSNSRSEMNVSTLELGDSALYLCASSLGGGTANTEAFFGQGTRLTVV.

V usage is TRBV9 and J usage is TRBJ1-2, with D possibly matching TRBD1 (5 bases). CDR1 is SGDLS, CDR2 YYNGEE, per germline. This CDR3 spans 13 amino acids. V was trimmed by 0 bases and J by 6 bases, leaving 9 bases between them. The CDR3 nucleotides are TGTGCCAGCAGCGTAGTGTGGGGGAATGGCTACACCTTC. It codes for CASSVVWGNGYTF.

V gene TRBV27 combines with J gene TRBJ1-5; the D gene is possibly TRBD1 (5 bases). CDR3 size: 14 residues. Trimming took 6 bases from V and 5 from J, leaving 14 bases between them. The germline V gene encodes CDR1 MNHEY and CDR2 SMNVEV (reference sequence). The CDR3 loop reads CASRKQDGHQPQHF. The CDR3 nucleotides are TGTGCCAGCAGAAAACAGGATGGGCATCAGCCCCAGCATTTT.

The J gene is TRBJ2-5, the V gene TRBV9; 14 bases map to TRBD2. V lost 4 bases and J lost 2; bases outside the gene matches: 4. CDR3 length: 16 residues. Germline CDR1 is SGDLS and CDR2 is YYNGEE. Here the CDR3 reads CASSPGLAGAQETQYF. The CDR3 DNA follows: TGTGCCAGCAGCCCGGGACTAGCGGGGGCTCAAGAGACCCAGTACTTC.

This clonotype was detected ten times or more. This chain uses TRBV12-3 or TRBV12-4 with TRBJ1-2; D is unresolved. V was clipped by 2 bases and J by 6 bases, with 4 bases between them. The CDR3 has 11 amino acids. CDR3 protein: CASSLSDGYTF. The DNA of the CDR3 is TGTGCCAGCAGTTTAAGCGATGGCTACACCTTC.

The chain joins TRBV20-1 to TRBJ1-4; D is uncertain. V was trimmed by 0 bases and J by 6 bases, leaving 2 bases between them. Looked up from germline, CDR1 is DFQATT and CDR2 is SNEGSKA (reference sequence). The CDR3 is 11 residues long. The CDR3 region has the DNA TGCAGTGCTAGAGAGGATGAAAAACTGTTTTTT. Translation gives CSAREDEKLFF.

The gene calls are TRBV9 and TRBJ1-2; 9 bases map to TRBD1. Germline V lookup: CDR1 SGDLS, CDR2 YYNGEE. This CDR3 contains 13 residues. The V and J ends lost 4 bases and 8 bases, in that order; junction bases with no gene match: 6. The CDR3 region has the DNA TGTGCCAGCAGCCGTACAGGGGGCTGGGGCTACACCTTC. It translates to CASSRTGGWGYTF.

This chain links TRBV2 with TRBJ1-1; D remains unclear. CDR1 and CDR2 from the germline V gene are SNHLY and FYNNEI. This CDR3 region has 12 residues. V dropped 2 bases and J dropped 6 bases, with 7 bases sitting between them. The CDR3 DNA reads TGTGCCAGCAGTGAACAGCGGCCTGAAGCTTTCTTT. Translated: CASSEQRPEAFF.

In this sample, this clonotype turned up many times. The rearrangement links TRBV5-1 to TRBJ2-1; D perhaps matches TRBD2 (5 bases). From germline, CDR1 is SGHRS and CDR2 YFSETQ. The V end was cut by 2 bases, the J end by 7 bases, with 16 bases between. CDR3 length: 15 amino acids. The CDR3 spells CASSFLIREGNEQFF. The CDR3 DNA reads as TGCGCCAGCAGCTTTCTCATCCGGGAAGGAAATGAGCAGTTCTTC.

The chain combines TRBV29-1 with TRBJ2-7; a possible D gene is TRBD2 (6 bases). The CDR3 covers 12 residues. The V gene's germline CDR1 is SQVTM and CDR2 ANQGSEA. Trimming removed 7 bases at V and 1 base at J, with 11 bases between. The CDR3 sequence: CSAEGNSYEQYF. The CDR3 DNA follows: TGCAGCGCGGAGGGTAATTCCTACGAGCAGTACTTC.

This clonotype was detected only a few times. The J gene is TRBJ2-1, the V gene TRBV15; D remains ambiguous. The CDR3 is 17 residues long. Germline CDR1 LNHNV, CDR2 YYDKDF (reference sequence). Trimming took off 1 base at V and 6 bases at J, with 19 bases between the two ends. CDR3: CATSRGGGGPPGNEQFF. CDR3 in DNA: TGTGCCACCAGCAGAGGGGGTGGCGGACCCCCCGGCAATGAGCAGTTCTTC.

V is TRBV7-2 and J is TRBJ2-5; a weak D match, TRBD2 (6 bases). CDR1 and CDR2 (germline): SGHTA, FQGNSA. The CDR3 totals 15 residues. V was pared by 5 bases and J by 0 bases, with 13 bases between. The DNA for the CDR3 is TGTGCCAGCAGCGCCCACGGGGGATACCAAGAGACCCAGTACTTC. Translating it yields CASSAHGGYQETQYF.

CDR3 bases: TGTGCCAGCAGCTTCTACCAGGGACTAGGAGTCGGCGGGGAGCTGTTTTTT. Its translation is CASSFYQGLGVGGELFF. V and J are TRBV7-3 and TRBJ2-2, with 8 bases matching TRBD2. CDR1 is SGHTA and CDR2 is FQGTGA in the germline V gene. This CDR3 has 17 amino acids. V was pared by 3 bases and J by 7 bases, with 13 bases of the junction left unmatched.

The CDR3 DNA sequence: TGTGCCAGCAGTTACTCGTTGGGGAGGGAGACCCAGTACTTC. Protein product: CASSYSLGRETQYF. The chain has TRBV6-5 and TRBJ2-5; a weak D match, TRBD2 (6 bases). The V and J ends lost 0 bases and 5 bases respectively, with 10 bases between them. The CDR3 spans 14 residues. Germline V gene data show CDR1 as MNHEY and CDR2 as SVGAGI.

The chain uses TRBV7-2 and TRBJ2-1, with D possibly being TRBD2 (6 bases). The CDR3 sequence is 18 residues long. CDR1 SGHTA and CDR2 FQGNSA come from the germline V gene. Deletions cut 0 bases from V and 7 bases from J, with 22 bases between. The CDR3 protein is CASSLALLGGDAANEQFF. The CDR3 DNA reads TGTGCCAGCAGCTTAGCGCTTTTGGGGGGTGATGCCGCTAATGAGCAGTTCTTC.

This chain joins TRBV6-5 and TRBJ2-7; 9 positions agree with TRBD2. Trimming cost V 3 bases and J 4 bases; bases outside gene matches: 4. This CDR3 region has 14 residues. Germline V gene sequence: CDR1 MNHEY, CDR2 SVGAGI. CDR3 bases: TGTGCCAGCAGTTATCGGACTAGCGAATACGAGCAGTACTTC. Its translation: CASSYRTSEYEQYF.

This chain uses TRBV6-1 with TRBJ2-1, with D hard to call. V was clipped by 6 bases and J by 3 bases, with 15 bases between them. The germline V gene has CDR1 MNHNS and CDR2 SASEGT. This CDR3 region has 15 residues. CDR3 sequence reads: CASRDGRLGYNEQFF. For the CDR3, the DNA is TGTGCCAGCAGAGACGGTAGACTCGGCTACAATGAGCAGTTCTTC.

This clonotype was picked up many times. The chain is built from TRBV5-1 and TRBJ1-1; D may be TRBD1 (6 bases). Trimming removed 4 bases from V and 2 bases from J, with 12 bases in between. Per the germline V gene, CDR1 is SGHRS and CDR2 is YFSETQ. The CDR3 spans 14 residues. The chain's CDR3 is CASSPGTFNTEAFF. As DNA, the CDR3 is TGCGCCAGCAGCCCCGGGACATTTAACACTGAAGCTTTCTTT. Variable domain in full (rest from reference TRBV5-1 and TRBJ1-1): KAGVTQTPRYLIKTRGQQVTLSCSPISGHRSVSWYQQTPGQGLQFLFEYFSETQRNKGNFPGRFSGRQFSNSRSEMNVSTLELGDSALYLCASSPGTFNTEAFFGQGTRLTVV.

The table lists this clonotype with a few counts. J is TRBJ2-7 and V is TRBV12-3 or TRBV12-4; unclear D gene. This CDR3 region has 13 residues. Trimming removed 2 bases at V and 5 bases at J, with 10 bases between. The CDR3 spells CASSLSLPNEQYF. The CDR3 nucleotides read TGTGCCAGCAGTTTATCCCTACCGAACGAGCAGTACTTC.

J is TRBJ2-3 and V is TRBV24-1; D not resolved. The CDR3 is 18 amino acids. Germline V gene sequence: CDR1 KGHDR, CDR2 SFDVKD. V shed 1 base and J shed 2 bases, with 18 bases lying between them. In DNA, the CDR3 is TGTGCCACCAGTGATTTTTCGCTACCTCACCTCCTCACAGATACGCAGTATTTT. Translation: CATSDFSLPHLLTDTQYF.

The rearrangement joins TRBV7-6 to TRBJ2-3; perhaps TRBD2 as D (5 bases). The CDR3 sequence is 16 residues long. The germline V gene has CDR1 SGHVS and CDR2 FNYEAQ. The V end lost 6 bases, the J end lost 2 bases, and 18 bases lay between the germline ends. The CDR3 DNA reads TGTGCCAGCAGAGGCTGGGGATTAGCGCTCACAGATACGCAGTATTTT. Translation: CASRGWGLALTDTQYF.